The source of this T cell receptor (beta chain) is a study of T cells in Graves' hyperthyroidism and ophthalmopathy (dated by TCRdb to the late 2010s). At the level of the whole study: To identify TCR V-J signatures that set the groups apart, the researchers used a discovery cohort of 90 to 100 patients, made up of roughly 45 with Graves' ophthalmopathy and some 58 with stable Graves' hyperthyroidism. The paper describes TCR Vbeta CDR3 sequencing of about 140 peripheral blood samples, made up of 43 ophthalmopathy patients, approximately 73 hyperthyroidism patients and roughly 17 progressor patients. For training and testing, the roughly 93 patients in the discovery cohort were randomly divided in a 7:3 ratio. In several Graves' hyperthyroidism patients, the study also compared T-cell repertoires from thyroid tissue with T-cell repertoires from blood. Prospective prediction of ophthalmopathy was tested in an independent validation cohort of 18 to 20 hyperthyroidism patients and some 17 patients who later progressed to ophthalmopathy. After sampling, hyperthyroidism patients received methimazole starting at 30 mg daily, and ophthalmopathy patients received high-dose intravenous methylprednisolone.

TCR beta CDR3 regions were amplified from RNA transcripts. The first round of RT-PCR for the TCR CDR3 was performed with the HTBI primer set and the Qiagen OneStep RT-PCR kit. A second multiplex PCR round built the libraries, followed by size selection and purification. Paired-end sequencing of the libraries was performed with 100 bp reads on an Illumina HiSeq2000. In the source study's methods: SOAPnuke was used to process the raw data, removing reads that contained adapters or uncalled bases, had a mean Phred below 15, or lacked an exact match to the constant primer or identifier. COPE v1.2.5 was used to merge high-quality paired reads, and clonotypes were defined as unique nucleotide sequences. MiTCR v1.1 was used to align clonotypes to the IMGT TRBV, TRBD and TRBJ reference segments. The analysis included only V-J combinations with a frequency above 0.0001, which together covered approximately 99% of the repertoires. The TCS score was defined as F50 (clonal expansion) divided by E x V (chaos), with BLOSUM62-based TCRdist calculated between CDR3 peptides within each V-J. Welch's t-statistics and random forest reduced some 510 V-J features to fewer than 15, which were used in a naive Bayes classifier (R e1071). Thyroid-blood repertoire similarity was quantified with the Morisita-Horn index. TCRdb took the public reads, trimmed them with fastp at Q25, ran MiXCR for clone calling and kept in-frame beta chains. Each entry merges the rows of one CDR3 protein and shows their most common DNA and genes. What appears here as the V and J calls and clone size reflects TCRdb's work, not the paper's. The sample records 500,000 to 600,000 distinct CDR3 sequences, 35% to 50% of which are singletons. About two fifths of the sample lies in the top ten.

Patients with uncontrolled infections, other autoimmune diseases, pregnancy or lactation were excluded. Clinical symptoms, serum thyroxine and TRAb, thyroid ultrasound, and orbital computed tomography formed the basis for the diagnoses. Trizol reagent was used to extract total RNA, and RNA quality was then checked on an Agilent 2100 Bioanalyzer. Findings and caveats that apply to the study as a whole: In validation, the model predicted progression to ophthalmopathy with 55% to 71% sensitivity and approximately 72% specificity, a median of about six months before onset. Most expanded thyroid clonotypes (frequency above 0.001) were also found in blood, which suggests that blood repertoires may mirror thyroid immune responses. In cross-validation, a model built on a 13 V-J signature told ophthalmopathy apart from stable hyperthyroidism with approximately 90% sensitivity and roughly 82% specificity, and in testing the same model reached 80%/75%. Sample size was not statistically predetermined, and blinding of investigators to group allocation was not performed.

There are 14 amino acids in the CDR3, from cysteine to phenylalanine inclusive. The sequence is cut down to CDR3 DNA, 42 bases in frame from base 1. Between the V and J ends, shortened by 5 bases and 3 bases respectively, the junction contains 13 bases. CDR1 and CDR2 are read off the germline V gene as SGHTA and FQGNSA. At least ten counts were recorded for this clonotype. Its binding antigen is unknown. No clone much larger than this one lies a single base away; base qualities are absent. This sequence uses TRBV7-2 and TRBJ2-5, with TRBD2 as a weak D call on 7 bases. The specimen sequenced was peripheral blood or thyroid tissue (not recorded which). This receptor was identified in an adult woman with Graves' disease, either hyperthyroidism or ophthalmopathy (not recorded which). The CDR3 reads CASSQRGGEETQYF. The nucleotide sequence is TGTGCCAGCAGCCAAAGGGGGGGCGAAGAGACCCAGTACTTC.